The 4 T cell receptor beta chains below were found in one sample sequenced in a study of blood T cell repertoires in COVID-19. This table comes from immunoSEQ multiplex PCR, and its TCRdb copy is limited to in-frame clones, with some not included. The data show roughly 130,000 clones, with over 65% seen just once and about 15% held by the top ten. The sample consisted of peripheral blood. Receptors were obtained from a man in his forties or fifties with acute or convalescent COVID-19.

This clone was recorded once. The chain uses TRBV6-1 and TRBJ1-2, with TRBD1 as a possible D gene (6 bases). Germline CDR1 and CDR2: MNHNS and SASEGT. The CDR3 has 14 residues. V was cut by 3 bases and J by 4 bases, with 12 bases left in between. Here the CDR3 reads CASSDFGQSYGYTF. The CDR3 DNA reads TGTGCCAGCAGTGATTTTGGACAGTCCTATGGCTACACCTTC.

The rearrangement uses TRBV24-1 and TRBJ2-3; 9 bases map to TRBD2. The germline V gene has CDR1 KGHDR and CDR2 SFDVKD. V gave up 4 bases and J gave up 4 bases; unmatched junction bases: 17. The CDR3 runs 19 residues. CDR3 nucleotide sequence: TGTGCCACCAGTGACTCGCTCCCTAGCGGGGCCGGCGGGGCAGATACGCAGTATTTT. This sequence encodes CATSDSLPSGAGGADTQYF.

The chain has TRBV7-6 and TRBJ2-5; 8 nucleotides line up with TRBD1. The CDR3 runs to 15 residues. Germline V gene lookup returns CDR1 SGHVS and CDR2 FNYEAQ. Unmatched junction bases numbered 7, after V lost 3 bases and J lost 4 bases. In nucleotides, the CDR3 is TGTGCCAGCAGCTTGACAGGGGATCATCCAGAGACCCAGTACTTC. Its translation: CASSLTGDHPETQYF.

The chain employs TRBV5-6 and TRBJ2-7; 8 bases agree with TRBD1. V shed 4 bases, J shed 4 bases, and the junction held 10 bases outside the gene matches. Germline V CDR1 and CDR2: SGHDT, YYEEEE. The CDR3 runs to 15 residues. In DNA, the CDR3 is TGTGCCAGCAGCGGCTACGACAGGGGCATGTACGAGCAGTACGTC. Encoded protein: CASSGYDRGMYEQYV.